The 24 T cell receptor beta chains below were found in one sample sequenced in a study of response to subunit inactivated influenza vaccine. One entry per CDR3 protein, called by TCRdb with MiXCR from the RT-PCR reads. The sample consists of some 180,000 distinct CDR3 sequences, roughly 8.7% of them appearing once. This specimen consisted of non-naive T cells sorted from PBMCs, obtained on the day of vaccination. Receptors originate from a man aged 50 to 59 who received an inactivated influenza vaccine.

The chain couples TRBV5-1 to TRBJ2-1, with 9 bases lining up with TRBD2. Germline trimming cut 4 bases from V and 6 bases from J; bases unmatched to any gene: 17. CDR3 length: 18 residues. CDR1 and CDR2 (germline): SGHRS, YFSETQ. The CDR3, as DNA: TGCGCCAGCAGCCAAATTCTCCAGAATAGCGGGAGTTTCAATGAGCAGTTCTTC. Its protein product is CASSQILQNSGSFNEQFF.

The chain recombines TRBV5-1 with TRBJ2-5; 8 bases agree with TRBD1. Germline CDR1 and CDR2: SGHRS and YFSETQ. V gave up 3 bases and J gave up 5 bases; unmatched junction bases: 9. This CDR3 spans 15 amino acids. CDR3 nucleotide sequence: TGCGCCAGCAGCTGGGGCAGGGGGCGCGATGAGACCCAGTACTTC. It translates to CASSWGRGRDETQYF.

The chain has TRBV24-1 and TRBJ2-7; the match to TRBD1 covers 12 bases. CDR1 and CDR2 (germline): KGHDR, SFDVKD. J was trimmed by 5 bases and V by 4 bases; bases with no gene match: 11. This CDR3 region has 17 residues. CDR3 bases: TGTGCCACCAGTGACCGAAAGGCCGGGACAGGGGGCCACGAGCAGTACTTC. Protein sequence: CATSDRKAGTGGHEQYF.

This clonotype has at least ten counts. In DNA, the CDR3 is TGTGCCAGCAGTGAAAGTGCCCGTAGTGATGAAGCTTTCTTT. Translated, it gives CASSESARSDEAFF. This chain connects TRBV2 to TRBJ1-1; D call uncertain. Trimming removed 2 bases from V and 7 bases from J, with 14 bases in between. Germline CDR1 is SNHLY and CDR2 is FYNNEI. This CDR3 comprises 14 residues.

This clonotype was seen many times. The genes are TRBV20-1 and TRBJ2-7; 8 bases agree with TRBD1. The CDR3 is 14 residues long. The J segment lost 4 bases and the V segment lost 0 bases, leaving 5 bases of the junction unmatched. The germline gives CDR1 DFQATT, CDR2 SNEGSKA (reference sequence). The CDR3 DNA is TGCAGTGCTAGAGACCTGGGACAGGAGTACGAGCAGTACTTC. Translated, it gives CSARDLGQEYEQYF.

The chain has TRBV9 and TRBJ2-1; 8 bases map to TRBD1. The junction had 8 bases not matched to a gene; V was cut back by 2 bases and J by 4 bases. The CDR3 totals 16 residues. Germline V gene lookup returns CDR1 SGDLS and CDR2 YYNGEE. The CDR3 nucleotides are TGTGCCAGCAGCGTTGGGACAGGAGGTTCTTACAATGAGCAGTTCTTC. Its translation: CASSVGTGGSYNEQFF.

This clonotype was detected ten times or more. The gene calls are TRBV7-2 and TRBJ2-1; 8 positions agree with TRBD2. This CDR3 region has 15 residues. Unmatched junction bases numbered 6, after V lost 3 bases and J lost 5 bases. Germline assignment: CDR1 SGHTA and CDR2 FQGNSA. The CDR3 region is CASSFAAGVDNEQFF. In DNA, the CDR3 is TGTGCCAGCAGCTTTGCAGCGGGAGTTGACAATGAGCAGTTCTTC.

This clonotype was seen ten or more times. CDR3 nucleotide sequence: TGCAGCGCAAGCGAGTACTCCTACGAGCAGTACTTC. Translation: CSASEYSYEQYF. The V call is TRBV29-1, the J call TRBJ2-7; D gene ambiguous. V was cut by 7 bases and J by 0 bases, with 10 bases left in between. Germline-derived CDR1 and CDR2 are SQVTM and ANQGSEA. The CDR3 sequence is 12 residues long.

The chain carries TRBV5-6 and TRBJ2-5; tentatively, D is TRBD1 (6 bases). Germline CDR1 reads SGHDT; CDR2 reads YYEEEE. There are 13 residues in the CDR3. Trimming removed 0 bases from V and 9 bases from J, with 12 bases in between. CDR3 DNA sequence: TGTGCCAGCAGCTTGGACCTGGGGGCGGCCCAGTACTTC. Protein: CASSLDLGAAQYF.

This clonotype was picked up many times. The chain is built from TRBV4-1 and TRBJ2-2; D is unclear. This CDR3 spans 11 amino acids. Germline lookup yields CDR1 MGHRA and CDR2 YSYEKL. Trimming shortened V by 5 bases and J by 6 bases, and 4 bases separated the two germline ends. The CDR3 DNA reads TGCGCCAGCAGCTCCCCCGGGGAGCTGTTTTTT. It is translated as CASSSPGELFF.

The CDR3 spells CASSPVRNYGYTF. The CDR3 region has the DNA TGTGCCAGCAGCCCCGTCAGGAACTATGGCTACACCTTC. The V and J genes are TRBV7-2 and TRBJ1-2; D remains ambiguous. Germline V gives CDR1 SGHTA, CDR2 FQGNSA. The CDR3 is made up of 13 amino acids. V was pared by 5 bases and J by 2 bases, with 9 bases between. Supplemented by reference TRBV7-2 and TRBJ1-2, the full variable domain reads GAGVSQSPSNKVTEKGKDVELRCDPISGHTALYWYRQSLGQGLEFLIYFQGNSAPDKSGLPSDRFSAERTGGSVSTLTIQRTQQEDSAVYLCASSPVRNYGYTFGSGTRLTVV.

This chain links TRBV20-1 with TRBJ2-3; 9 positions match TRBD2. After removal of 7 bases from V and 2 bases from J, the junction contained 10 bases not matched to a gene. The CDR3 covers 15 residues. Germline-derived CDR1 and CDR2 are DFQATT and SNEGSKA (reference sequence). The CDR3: CSGLFLAGYTDTQYF. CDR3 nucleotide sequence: TGCAGTGGACTATTTCTAGCGGGATACACAGATACGCAGTATTTT.

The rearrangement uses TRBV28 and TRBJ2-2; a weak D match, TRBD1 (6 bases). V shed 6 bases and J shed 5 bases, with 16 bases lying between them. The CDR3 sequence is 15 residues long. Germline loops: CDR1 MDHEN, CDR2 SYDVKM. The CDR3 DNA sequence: TGTGCCAGCAGCCCAAGGGGACACATGACCGGGGAGCTGTTTTTT. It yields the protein CASSPRGHMTGELFF. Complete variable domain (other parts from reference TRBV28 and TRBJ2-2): DVKVTQSSRYLVKRTGEKVFLECVQDMDHENMFWYRQDPGLGLRLIYFSYDVKMKEKGDIPEGYSVSREKKERFSLILESASTNQTSMYLCASSPRGHMTGELFFGEGSRLTVL.

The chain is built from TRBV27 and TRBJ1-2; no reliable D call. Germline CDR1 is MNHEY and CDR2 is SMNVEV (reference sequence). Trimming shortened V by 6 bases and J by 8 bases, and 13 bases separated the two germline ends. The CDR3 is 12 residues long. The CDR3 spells CASSSATGGYTF. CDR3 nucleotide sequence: TGTGCCAGCAGCTCAGCGACGGGCGGCTACACCTTC.

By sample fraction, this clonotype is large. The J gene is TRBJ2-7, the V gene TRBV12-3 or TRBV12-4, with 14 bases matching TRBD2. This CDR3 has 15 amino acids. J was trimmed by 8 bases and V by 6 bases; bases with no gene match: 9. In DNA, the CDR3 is TGTGCCAGCAGCGTGGGGACTAGCGGGAGTCATAAGCAGTACTTC. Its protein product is CASSVGTSGSHKQYF.

Written as DNA, the CDR3 is TGCGCCAGCAAGGTGGGAAGTGGGACAGCGGTTGGAAACTATGGCTACACCTTC. Translating gives CASKVGSGTAVGNYGYTF. The genes are TRBV5-1 and TRBJ1-2; 7 bases align to TRBD1. The length of the CDR3 is 18 residues. Trimming took 6 bases from V and 2 from J; bases not matched to a gene: 19. Germline V gives CDR1 SGHRS, CDR2 YFSETQ.

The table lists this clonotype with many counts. CDR3 residues: CASSFQSGGSREQYF. CDR3 DNA: TGTGCCAGCAGTTTTCAGAGCGGGGGCTCAAGGGAGCAGTACTTC. The J gene is TRBJ2-7, the V gene TRBV28, with 8 positions matching TRBD2. V dropped 3 bases and J dropped 7; count of bases not matched to a gene: 11. The CDR3 runs to 15 residues. Per germline, CDR1 MDHEN and CDR2 SYDVKM.

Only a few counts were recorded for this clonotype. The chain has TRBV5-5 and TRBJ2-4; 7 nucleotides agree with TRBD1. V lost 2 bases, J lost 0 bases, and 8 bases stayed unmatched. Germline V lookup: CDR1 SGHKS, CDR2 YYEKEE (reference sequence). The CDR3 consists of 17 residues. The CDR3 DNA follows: TGTGCCAGCAGCTTTTTAGGGGGCGATTCAGCCAAAAACATTCAGTACTTC. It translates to CASSFLGGDSAKNIQYF.

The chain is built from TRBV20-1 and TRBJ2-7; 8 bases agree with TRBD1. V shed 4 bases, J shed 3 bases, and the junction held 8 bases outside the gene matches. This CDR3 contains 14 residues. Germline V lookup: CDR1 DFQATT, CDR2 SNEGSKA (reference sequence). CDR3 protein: CSATSGTGHYEQYF. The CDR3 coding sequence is TGCAGTGCTACCTCCGGGACAGGACACTACGAGCAGTACTTC.

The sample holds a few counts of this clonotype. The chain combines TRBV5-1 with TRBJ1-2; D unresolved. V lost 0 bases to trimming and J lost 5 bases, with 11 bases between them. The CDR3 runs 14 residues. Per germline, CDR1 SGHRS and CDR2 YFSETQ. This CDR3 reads CASSLDGDEYGYTF. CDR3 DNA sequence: TGCGCCAGCAGCTTGGATGGGGATGAATATGGCTACACCTTC.

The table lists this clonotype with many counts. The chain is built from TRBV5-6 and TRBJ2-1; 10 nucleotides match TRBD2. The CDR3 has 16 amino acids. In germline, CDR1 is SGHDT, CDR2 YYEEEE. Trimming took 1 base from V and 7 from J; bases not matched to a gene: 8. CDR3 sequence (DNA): TGTGCCAGCAGCTTGCCAGCGGGAGGGTTTCGGAATGAGCAGTTCTTC. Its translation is CASSLPAGGFRNEQFF.

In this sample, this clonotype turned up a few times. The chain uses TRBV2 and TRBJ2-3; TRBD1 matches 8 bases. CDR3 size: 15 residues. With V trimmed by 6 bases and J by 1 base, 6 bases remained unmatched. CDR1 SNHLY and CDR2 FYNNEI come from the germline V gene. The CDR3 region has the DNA TGTGCCAGCAGACACAGGGGGGTGGGCACAGATACGCAGTATTTT. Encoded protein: CASRHRGVGTDTQYF.

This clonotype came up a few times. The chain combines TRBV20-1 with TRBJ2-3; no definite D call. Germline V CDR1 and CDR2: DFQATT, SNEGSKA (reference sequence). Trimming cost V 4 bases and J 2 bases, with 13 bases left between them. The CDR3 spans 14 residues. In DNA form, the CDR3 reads TGCAGTGCTATGGACCAAGCCCTCACAGATACGCAGTATTTT. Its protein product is CSAMDQALTDTQYF.

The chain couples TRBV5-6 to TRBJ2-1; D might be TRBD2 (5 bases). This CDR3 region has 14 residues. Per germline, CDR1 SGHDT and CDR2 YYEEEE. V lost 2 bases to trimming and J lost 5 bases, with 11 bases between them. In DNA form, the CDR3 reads TGTGCCAGCAGCTTCGTGGAGGTTCACAATGAGCAGTTCTTC. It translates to CASSFVEVHNEQFF.